These 21 T cell receptor beta chains came from one sample sequenced in a study of CD8 T cells in Susac syndrome. Reverse transcription used about 0.45 to 1 ug RNA and random hexamers. TCRdb processed the immunoSEQ multiplex PCR reads anew with MiXCR; each CDR3 protein has one entry. The sample shows approximately 270,000 distinct CDR3 sequences, about 94% of them seen only once. Material for sequencing was CD4+ T cells from PBMCs. Source of these receptors: a human donor with multiple sclerosis.

The V and J genes are TRBV27 and TRBJ2-2, with unresolved D. The length of the CDR3 is 17 residues. V was clipped by 0 bases and J by 3 bases, with 14 bases between them. CDR1 and CDR2 (germline): MNHEY, SMNVEV (reference sequence). The CDR3, as DNA: TGTGCCAGCAGTTTATCCCGGCTCAGCACGGACACCGGGGAGCTGTTTTTT. It codes for CASSLSRLSTDTGELFF.

The rearrangement uses TRBV6-1 and TRBJ1-2, with unresolved D. The CDR3 sequence is 13 residues long. Germline CDR1 reads MNHNS; CDR2 reads SASEGT. Trimming took off 6 bases at V and 2 bases at J, with 10 bases between the two ends. This CDR3 is CASRRARNYGYTF. The CDR3 DNA reads TGTGCCAGCAGGAGGGCCCGAAACTATGGCTACACCTTC.

The chain is built from TRBV5-6 and TRBJ2-7; D may be TRBD2 (6 bases). CDR1 is SGHDT, CDR2 YYEEEE, per germline. The CDR3 has 15 amino acids. The V end was cut by 2 bases, the J end by 5 bases, with 17 bases between. The CDR3: CASSFTSPFRNEQYV. The CDR3 coding sequence is TGTGCCAGCAGCTTTACTAGCCCTTTTAGAAACGAGCAGTACGTC.

V is TRBV6-5 and J is TRBJ1-6; D gene unclear. With 6 bases removed from V and 10 bases from J, the gap between germline ends came to 16 bases. The CDR3 extends over 14 amino acids. Looked up from germline, CDR1 is MNHEY and CDR2 is SVGAGI. The CDR3 DNA sequence: TGTGCCAGCAGCCTGAGGCGGGGTCTGTCACCCCTCCACTTT. Protein: CASSLRRGLSPLHF.

The chain employs TRBV12-3 or TRBV12-4 and TRBJ1-1; D is undetermined. The CDR3 is made up of 15 amino acids. V lost 4 bases and J 1 base, leaving 13 bases between the germline ends. The CDR3 DNA follows: TGTGCCAGCAGTTCCACCCGATTAAAGAACACTGAAGCTTTCTTT. This sequence encodes CASSSTRLKNTEAFF.

The V gene is TRBV9, the J gene TRBJ2-3; D uncertain. The CDR3 totals 12 residues. The germline V gene has CDR1 SGDLS and CDR2 YYNGEE. Between the trimmed V and J ends, which lost 3 bases and 3 bases, there was a span of 5 bases. In DNA, the CDR3 is TGTGCCAGCAGCGCCCATACAGATACGCAGTATTTT. This encodes CASSAHTDTQYF.

V is TRBV12-3 or TRBV12-4 and J is TRBJ2-5; weak D call: TRBD2 (5 bases). The CDR3 covers 16 residues. Deletions cut 5 bases from V and 1 base from J, with 17 bases between. The CDR3 DNA is TGTGCCAGCAGTCTCGGGGTCAGAGGAGGCCAAGAGACCCAGTACTTC. Its translation: CASSLGVRGGQETQYF.

This chain uses TRBV20-1 with TRBJ2-3; possibly TRBD2 for D (5 bases). Trimming removed 3 bases at V and 2 bases at J, with 12 bases between. The CDR3 totals 14 residues. Germline lookup yields CDR1 DFQATT and CDR2 SNEGSKA (reference sequence). The CDR3 sequence is CSASGKLNTDTQYF. DNA for the CDR3: TGCAGTGCTAGCGGGAAACTTAACACAGATACGCAGTATTTT.

This chain uses TRBV6-5 with TRBJ1-1; 8 bases align to TRBD1. V shed 6 bases, J shed 2 bases, and the junction held 8 bases outside the gene matches. The germline gives CDR1 MNHEY, CDR2 SVGAGI. This CDR3 has 15 amino acids. This CDR3 is CASSTRDRSNTEAFF. CDR3 in DNA: TGTGCCAGCAGCACCCGGGACAGGAGTAACACTGAAGCTTTCTTT.

DNA for the CDR3: TGTGCCAGTAACCGGGACAGGCCCCCCTTGGGCAATCAGCCCCAGCATTTT. This encodes CASNRDRPPLGNQPQHF. The chain has TRBV12-3 or TRBV12-4 and TRBJ1-5, with 8 bases fitting TRBD1. The CDR3 loop spans 17 amino acids. With 9 bases clipped from V and 2 bases from J, the junction kept 15 bases outside the gene matches.

The rearrangement joins TRBV9 to TRBJ2-1; D may be TRBD1 (7 bases). Germline CDR1 and CDR2: SGDLS and YYNGEE. Trimming removed 0 bases from V and 7 bases from J, with 14 bases in between. The CDR3 extends over 15 amino acids. This chain's CDR3 is CASSVEPGGGNEQFF. The CDR3 DNA reads as TGTGCCAGCAGCGTAGAACCAGGGGGAGGAAATGAGCAGTTCTTC.

This clonotype was counted only a few times. This chain connects TRBV19 to TRBJ1-1, with D perhaps TRBD1 (5 bases). The germline V gene has CDR1 LNHDA and CDR2 SQIVND (reference sequence). This CDR3 comprises 13 residues. V gave up 8 bases and J gave up 0 bases, with 10 bases separating them. CDR3 nucleotide sequence: TGTGCCAGTTCACAGGTGATGAACACTGAAGCTTTCTTT. Its protein is CASSQVMNTEAFF.

The V and J genes are TRBV29-1 and TRBJ2-7; the match to TRBD1 covers 7 bases. Trimming took 0 bases from V and 0 from J; bases not matched to a gene: 5. Per the germline V gene, CDR1 is SQVTM and CDR2 is ANQGSEA. This CDR3 region has 15 residues. The CDR3 region is CSVEDGDSISYEQYF. For the CDR3, the DNA is TGCAGCGTTGAAGATGGGGACAGCATCTCCTACGAGCAGTACTTC.

The chain carries TRBV3-1 and TRBJ1-2; no definite D call. The V gene lost 1 base and the J gene lost 7 bases, with 7 bases spanning the gap. The CDR3 sequence is 12 residues long. CDR1 is LGHDT, CDR2 YNNKEL, per germline (reference sequence). Here the CDR3 DNA reads TGTGCCAGCAGCCAAGTAGCGGGTGGCTACACCTTC. Residues: CASSQVAGGYTF.

V gene TRBV19 combines with J gene TRBJ2-5; 8 positions agree with TRBD2. Looked up from germline, CDR1 is LNHDA and CDR2 is SQIVND (reference sequence). The CDR3 covers 15 residues. J lost 1 base, V lost 3 bases, and 4 bases had no gene match. The CDR3: CASSISTSGQETQYF. The CDR3 DNA follows: TGTGCCAGTAGTATTTCAACTAGCGGCCAAGAGACCCAGTACTTC.

V usage is TRBV10-3 and J usage is TRBJ1-2; 7 bases are shared with TRBD1. Trimming removed 0 bases from V and 6 bases from J; junction bases left unmatched: 4. This CDR3 is 14 amino acids long. Germline loops: CDR1 ENHRY, CDR2 SYGVKD. Written as DNA, the CDR3 is TGTGCCATCAGTGAGTCAGGGGACAGAAATGGCTACACCTTC. The encoded protein is CAISESGDRNGYTF.

The chain couples TRBV2 to TRBJ1-1; possible D gene TRBD1, 5 bases. The ends were cut back, 7 bases at V and 4 bases at J, with 16 bases in the middle. The germline CDR1 and CDR2 sequences are SNHLY and FYNNEI. The CDR3 length is 14 residues. CDR3 amino acids: CASKVQEVSTEAFF. In DNA, the CDR3 is TGTGCCAGCAAGGTACAGGAAGTGAGCACTGAAGCTTTCTTT.

The V call is TRBV10-3, the J call TRBJ2-2; D not resolved. From germline, CDR1 is ENHRY and CDR2 SYGVKD. The V end was cut by 4 bases, the J end by 0 bases, with 12 bases between. The CDR3 consists of 16 residues. This chain's CDR3 is CAISGRQLANTGELFF. The CDR3 DNA follows: TGTGCCATCAGTGGACGACAACTCGCGAACACCGGGGAGCTGTTTTTT.

V usage is TRBV19 and J usage is TRBJ2-4; possibly TRBD2 for D (5 bases). Germline V gives CDR1 LNHDA, CDR2 SQIVND (reference sequence). The CDR3 is 18 amino acids. The ends were cut back, 3 bases at V and 0 bases at J, with 18 bases in the middle. DNA of the CDR3: TGTGCCAGTAGTATCGAGCTAGCCCCCAATGTAGCCAAAAACATTCAGTACTTC. Protein: CASSIELAPNVAKNIQYF.

The chain employs TRBV19 and TRBJ1-1; 10 bases fit TRBD1. The CDR3 loop spans 13 amino acids. The ends lost 7 bases at V and 4 bases at J; junction bases unmatched: 3. The germline CDR1 and CDR2 sequences are LNHDA and SQIVND (reference sequence). The CDR3 loop reads CASIWTGGTEAFF. CDR3 DNA sequence: TGTGCCAGTATATGGACAGGGGGCACTGAAGCTTTCTTT.

This clonotype was seen once. The chain carries TRBV6-1 and TRBJ1-2; D gene ambiguous. Germline values: CDR1 MNHNS, CDR2 SASEGT. The CDR3 runs to 14 residues. Deletions cut 2 bases from V and 4 bases from J, with 11 bases between. The CDR3 region is CASSEKGTTYGYTF. The CDR3 bases are TGTGCCAGCAGTGAAAAGGGTACAACCTATGGCTACACCTTC.